This T cell receptor beta chain was sequenced for a study of shared clonotypes between healthy human individuals. The wider study: Donors had three CD4 naive, three CD4 memory, two CD8 naive and one CD8 memory plate apiece.

The naive CD8 fraction comprised CD45RO-negative cells positively selected for CCR7 and excluded terminally differentiated effector memory CD45RA+ cells. This clone was recorded only once. Antigen unknown. The trim removed 0 bases at V and 4 bases at J, leaving 5 bases unmatched. The CDR3 covers 16 residues. The V gene's germline CDR1 is SGDLS and CDR2 YYNGEE. Study observations and caveats: Investigators expected sequencing depth to affect clonotype sharing among donors.

The assay was run at deep level. Across several immunoSEQ plates, the genomic DNA of each subset was split evenly. Generated by immunoSEQ multiplex PCR, the TCRdb table keeps only in-frame clones and is missing some. Of about 2.1 million clones listed, about 94% are singletons. This TCR came from a man between 18 and 35 years old in good health. Some clones in this sample may be carry-over from other donors' samples. Sequencing was carried out using naive CD8+ T cells from PBMCs. The chain combines TRBV9 with TRBJ2-3, with 10 bases fitting TRBD2. In DNA form, the CDR3 reads TGTGCCAGCAGCGTAGAAGGGACTAGCGCCGCAGATACGCAGTATTTT. It codes for CASSVEGTSAADTQYF.